In this sample, the clone carrying this T cell receptor beta chain turned up a few times. The sample comes from a study of T cells in Graves' hyperthyroidism and ophthalmopathy. Researchers amplified the TCR beta CDR3 regions from RNA transcripts. TCR CDR3 underwent first-round RT-PCR with the HTBI primer set. TCRdb reanalysed the multiplex PCR reads using MiXCR and keeps one entry per CDR3 protein. Found here are 500,000 to 800,000 distinct CDR3 sequences, approximately 42% of them singletons; the top ten hold less than 9.5%. The sample taken for sequencing was peripheral blood or thyroid tissue (not recorded which). The clonotype originates from an adult man with Graves' disease, either hyperthyroidism or ophthalmopathy (not recorded which).

In nucleotides, the CDR3 is TGCAGTGCTAGAGGGAGTGGTCATGCGAGGGGACCCTACGAGCAGTACTTC. Its translation is CSARGSGHARGPYEQYF. The chain carries TRBV20-1 and TRBJ2-7, with D tentatively TRBD1 or TRBD2 (5 bases each). The CDR3 is made up of 17 amino acids. Trimming removed 1 base from V and 2 bases from J, with 21 bases in between. The V gene's germline CDR1 is DFQATT and CDR2 SNEGSKA (reference sequence).